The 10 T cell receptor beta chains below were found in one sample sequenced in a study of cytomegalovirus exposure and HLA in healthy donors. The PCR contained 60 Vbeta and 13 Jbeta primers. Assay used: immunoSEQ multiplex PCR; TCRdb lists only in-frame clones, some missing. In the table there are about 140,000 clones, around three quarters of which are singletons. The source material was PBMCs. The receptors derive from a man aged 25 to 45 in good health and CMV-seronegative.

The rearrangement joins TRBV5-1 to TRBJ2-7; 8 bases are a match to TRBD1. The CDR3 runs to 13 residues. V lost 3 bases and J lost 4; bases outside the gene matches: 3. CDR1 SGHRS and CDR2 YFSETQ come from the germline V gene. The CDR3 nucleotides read TGCGCCAGCAGCTCAGGGGGCTTGTACGAGCAGTACTTC. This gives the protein CASSSGGLYEQYF.

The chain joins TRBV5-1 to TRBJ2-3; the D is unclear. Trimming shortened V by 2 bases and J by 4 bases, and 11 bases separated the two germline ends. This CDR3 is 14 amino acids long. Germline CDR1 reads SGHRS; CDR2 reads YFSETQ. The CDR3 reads CASSFLRVSDTQYF. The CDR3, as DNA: TGCGCCAGCAGCTTCCTCCGAGTCTCAGATACGCAGTATTTT.

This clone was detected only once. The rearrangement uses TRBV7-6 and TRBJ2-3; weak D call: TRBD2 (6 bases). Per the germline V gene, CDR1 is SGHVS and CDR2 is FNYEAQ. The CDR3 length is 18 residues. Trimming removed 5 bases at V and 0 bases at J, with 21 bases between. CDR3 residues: CASSTPARGGASTDTQYF. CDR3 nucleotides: TGTGCCAGCAGCACACCGGCCCGAGGCGGGGCGAGCACAGATACGCAGTATTTT.

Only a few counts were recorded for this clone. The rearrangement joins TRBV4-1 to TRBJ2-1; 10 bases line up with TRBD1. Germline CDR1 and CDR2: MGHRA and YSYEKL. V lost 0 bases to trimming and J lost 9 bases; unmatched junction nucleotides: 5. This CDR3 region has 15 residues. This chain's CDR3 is CASSQESTGGAEQFF. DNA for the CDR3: TGCGCCAGCAGCCAAGAGTCGACAGGGGGCGCTGAGCAGTTCTTC.

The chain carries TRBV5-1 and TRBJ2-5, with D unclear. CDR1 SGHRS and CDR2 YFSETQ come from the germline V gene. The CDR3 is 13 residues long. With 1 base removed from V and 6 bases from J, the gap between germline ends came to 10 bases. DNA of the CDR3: TGCGCCAGCAGCTTGACCCCGAGTCAGACCCAGTACTTC. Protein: CASSLTPSQTQYF.

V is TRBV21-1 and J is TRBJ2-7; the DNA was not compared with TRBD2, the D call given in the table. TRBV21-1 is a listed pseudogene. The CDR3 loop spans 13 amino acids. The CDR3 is CASRIPPPYEQYF. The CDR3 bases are TGTGCCAGCAGAATTCCTCCCCCCTACGAGCAGTACTTC.

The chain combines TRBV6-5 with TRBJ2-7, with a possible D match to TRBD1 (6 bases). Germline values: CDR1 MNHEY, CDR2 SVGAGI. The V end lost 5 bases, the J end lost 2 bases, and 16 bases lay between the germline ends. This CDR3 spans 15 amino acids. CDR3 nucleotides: TGTGCCAGCAGTCGGGGACATTTTGCCGCCTACGAGCAGTACTTC. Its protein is CASSRGHFAAYEQYF.

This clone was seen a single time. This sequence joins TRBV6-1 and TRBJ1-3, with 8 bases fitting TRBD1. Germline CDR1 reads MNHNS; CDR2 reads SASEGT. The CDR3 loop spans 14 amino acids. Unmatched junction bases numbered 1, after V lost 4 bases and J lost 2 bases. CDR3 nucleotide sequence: TGTGCCAGCAGTGTGACAGGGGCTGGAAACACCATATATTTT. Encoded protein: CASSVTGAGNTIYF.

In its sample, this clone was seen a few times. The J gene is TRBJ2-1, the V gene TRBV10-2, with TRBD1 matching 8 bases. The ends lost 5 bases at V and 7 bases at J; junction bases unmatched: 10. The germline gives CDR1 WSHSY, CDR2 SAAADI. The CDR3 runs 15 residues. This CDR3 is CASSPSTGALNEQFF. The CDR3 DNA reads TGCGCCAGCAGTCCTTCGACAGGGGCGCTAAATGAGCAGTTCTTC.

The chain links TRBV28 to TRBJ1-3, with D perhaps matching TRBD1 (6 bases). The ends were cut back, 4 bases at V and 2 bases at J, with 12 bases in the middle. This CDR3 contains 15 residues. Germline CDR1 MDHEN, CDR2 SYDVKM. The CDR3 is CASSSSGGPGNTIYF. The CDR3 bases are TGTGCCAGCAGTTCCTCGGGGGGGCCTGGAAACACCATATATTTT. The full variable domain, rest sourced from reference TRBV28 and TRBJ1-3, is DVKVTQSSRYLVKRTGEKVFLECVQDMDHENMFWYRQDPGLGLRLIYFSYDVKMKEKGDIPEGYSVSREKKERFSLILESASTNQTSMYLCASSSSGGPGNTIYFGEGSWLTVV.